These T cell receptor beta chains were read from a single sample in a study of CD8+CD57+ T cells in acquired aplastic anemia. TCRdb reanalysed the reads using MiXCR and keeps one entry per CDR3 protein. Altogether roughly 130,000 distinct CDR3 sequences are present, over 45% being singletons, with the ten largest covering 2% to 3%. Sequenced material: sorted CD4+, CD8+, or CD8+CD57+ T cells (not recorded which) from PBMCs. These receptors originate from a human donor in good health, serving as a control. Each CDR3 is given with its conserved first and last residue. The D gene is left open where the match is weak. The listing skips clone size in some rows; elsewhere it reads once, few, many or a size class.

D gene: -; V gene: TRBV29-1; J gene: TRBJ2-3; clone size: -; CDR3 length: 10; CDR3 DNA: TGCAGCGTCGCGTGGGATACGCAGTATTTT; CDR3 protein: CSVAWDTQYF
D gene: -; V gene: TRBV7-2; J gene: TRBJ1-2; clone size: many; CDR3 length: 15; CDR3 DNA: TGTGCCAGCAGCTTAGACAGGGTCTATAACTATGGCTACACCTTC; CDR3 protein: CASSLDRVYNYGYTF
D gene: -; V gene: TRBV11-2; J gene: TRBJ2-3; clone size: -; CDR3 length: 15; CDR3 DNA: TGTGCCAGCAGGGACGTAGGGGGACGCACAGATACGCAGTATTTT; CDR3 protein: CASRDVGGRTDTQYF
D gene: -; V gene: TRBV5-8; J gene: TRBJ1-1; clone size: many; CDR3 length: 15; CDR3 DNA: TGTGCCAGCAGCTTGGACGGCTTAGGGGACACTGAAGCTTTCTTT; CDR3 protein: CASSLDGLGDTEAFF
D gene: TRBD1; V gene: TRBV15; J gene: TRBJ1-2; clone size: -; CDR3 length: 15; CDR3 DNA: TGTGCCACCAGCAGAGGCGGGACAGGGGCGAATGGCTACACCTTC; CDR3 protein: CATSRGGTGANGYTF
D gene: -; V gene: TRBV2; J gene: TRBJ2-7; clone size: once; CDR3 length: 13; CDR3 DNA: TGTGCCAGCATCTGGGCCCAGTATGGCGAGCAGTACTTC; CDR3 protein: CASIWAQYGEQYF
D gene: -; V gene: TRBV20-1; J gene: TRBJ2-7; clone size: -; CDR3 length: 12; CDR3 DNA: TGCAGTGCTGGCGAGGGAGACAGCGAGCAGTACTTC; CDR3 protein: CSAGEGDSEQYF
D gene: -; V gene: TRBV4-3; J gene: TRBJ2-7; clone size: -; CDR3 length: 16; CDR3 DNA: TGCGCCAGCAGCTCCGGGGGACGACTTAGCTCCTACGAGCAGTACTTC; CDR3 protein: CASSSGGRLSSYEQYF
D gene: -; V gene: TRBV25-1; J gene: TRBJ1-5; clone size: -; CDR3 length: 14; CDR3 DNA: TGCGCCAGCAGCCGCGGACGAGGACAAGAGACCCAGCATTTT; CDR3 protein: CASSRGRGQETQHF
D gene: -; V gene: TRBV7-9; J gene: TRBJ1-1; clone size: once; CDR3 length: 12; CDR3 DNA: TGTGCCAGTACGGGGGCGAACACTGAAGCTTTCTTT; CDR3 protein: CASTGANTEAFF
D gene: TRBD1; V gene: TRBV27; J gene: TRBJ2-2; clone size: -; CDR3 length: 17; CDR3 DNA: TGTGCCAGCAGTCCATATGGACAGGGGGCGGGCACCGGGGAGCTGTTTTTT; CDR3 protein: CASSPYGQGAGTGELFF
D gene: -; V gene: TRBV6-4; J gene: TRBJ1-5; clone size: -; CDR3 length: 15; CDR3 DNA: TGTGCCAGCAGAGACTCGGGGGGCGGGGATCAGCCCCAGCATTTT; CDR3 protein: CASRDSGGGDQPQHF
D gene: -; V gene: TRBV7-2; J gene: TRBJ1-6; clone size: medium-sized; CDR3 length: 12; CDR3 DNA: TGTGCCAGCAGCTGGCCCAATTCACCCCTCCACTTT; CDR3 protein: CASSWPNSPLHF
D gene: -; V gene: TRBV2; J gene: TRBJ2-1; clone size: -; CDR3 length: 13; CDR3 DNA: TGTGCCAGCGAAAGTCTTAGCTACAATGAGCAGTTCTTC; CDR3 protein: CASESLSYNEQFF
D gene: TRBD1; V gene: TRBV19; J gene: TRBJ1-2; clone size: many; CDR3 length: 15; CDR3 DNA: TGTGCCAGTAGTAACCGGGACAGGTGGACCTATGGCTACACCTTC; CDR3 protein: CASSNRDRWTYGYTF
D gene: TRBD1; V gene: TRBV2; J gene: TRBJ1-1; clone size: -; CDR3 length: 15; CDR3 DNA: TGTGCCAGCAGTGGGGGACAGTACCTGAACACTGAAGCTTTCTTT; CDR3 protein: CASSGGQYLNTEAFF
D gene: TRBD1; V gene: TRBV6-5; J gene: TRBJ2-7; clone size: many; CDR3 length: 16; CDR3 DNA: TGTGCCAGCAGTAACTACAGACAGGGAAAGTCCTACGAGCAGTACTTC; CDR3 protein: CASSNYRQGKSYEQYF
D gene: -; V gene: TRBV24-1; J gene: TRBJ1-5; clone size: -; CDR3 length: 11; CDR3 DNA: TGTGCCACCAGTGACGACCAGCCCCAGCATTTT; CDR3 protein: CATSDDQPQHF
D gene: -; V gene: TRBV3-2; J gene: TRBJ1-5; clone size: many; CDR3 length: 13; CDR3 DNA: TGTGCCAGCAGCCAACTAGGGGGTCAGCCCCAGCATTTT; CDR3 protein: CASSQLGGQPQHF
D gene: -; V gene: TRBV29-1; J gene: TRBJ1-1; clone size: many; CDR3 length: 16; CDR3 DNA: TGCAGCGTCCCGATAGGGGGAGCGATAATGAACACTGAAGCTTTCTTT; CDR3 protein: CSVPIGGAIMNTEAFF
D gene: TRBD1; V gene: TRBV5-1; J gene: TRBJ2-6; clone size: -; CDR3 length: 17; CDR3 DNA: TGCGCCAGCAGCCGGACAGGGGCCCACTCTGGGGCCAACGTCCTGACTTTC; CDR3 protein: CASSRTGAHSGANVLTF
D gene: TRBD1; V gene: TRBV9; J gene: TRBJ1-4; clone size: many; CDR3 length: 15; CDR3 DNA: TGTGCCAGCAGCTTGGGACAGGGGGAAGGTGAAAAACTGTTTTTT; CDR3 protein: CASSLGQGEGEKLFF
D gene: -; V gene: TRBV14; J gene: TRBJ2-3; clone size: -; CDR3 length: 15; CDR3 DNA: TGTGCCAGCAGCCTACAACTAGCTAGCACAGATACGCAGTATTTT; CDR3 protein: CASSLQLASTDTQYF
D gene: TRBD1; V gene: TRBV10-3; J gene: TRBJ1-1; clone size: few; CDR3 length: 13; CDR3 DNA: TGTGCCACCTCCGGGACAGGGATTACTGAAGCTTTCTTT; CDR3 protein: CATSGTGITEAFF
D gene: -; V gene: TRBV29-1; J gene: TRBJ2-3; clone size: once; CDR3 length: 13; CDR3 DNA: TGCAGCTCCCCCTTTGGGGGCGGAGATACGCAGTATTTT; CDR3 protein: CSSPFGGGDTQYF
D gene: -; V gene: TRBV25-1; J gene: TRBJ2-3; clone size: -; CDR3 length: 12; CDR3 DNA: TGTGCCAGCAGTGAAAAGGTCTTTTCGCAGTATTTT; CDR3 protein: CASSEKVFSQYF
D gene: TRBD1; V gene: TRBV5-1; J gene: TRBJ1-5; clone size: -; CDR3 length: 16; CDR3 DNA: TGCGCCAGCTCTCGGACAGGGATAGGTCACAATCAGCCCCAGCATTTT; CDR3 protein: CASSRTGIGHNQPQHF
D gene: -; V gene: TRBV30; J gene: TRBJ1-1; clone size: many; CDR3 length: 14; CDR3 DNA: TGTGCCTGGAGCAACACATTGGTGAACACTGAAGCTTTCTTT; CDR3 protein: CAWSNTLVNTEAFF
D gene: -; V gene: TRBV24-1; J gene: TRBJ1-6; clone size: few; CDR3 length: 15; CDR3 DNA: TGTGCCACCAGTGATTTGGAGCCTCTCAATTCACCCCTCCACTTT; CDR3 protein: CATSDLEPLNSPLHF
D gene: TRBD1; V gene: TRBV2; J gene: TRBJ1-2; clone size: once; CDR3 length: 13; CDR3 DNA: TGTGCCAGCACCGGAGACAGGGGTGTTGGCTACACCTTC; CDR3 protein: CASTGDRGVGYTF
D gene: -; V gene: TRBV10-3; J gene: TRBJ1-2; clone size: -; CDR3 length: 15; CDR3 DNA: TGTGCCATCAGTGAGTCTGGGGTCACTTACTATGGCTACACCTTC; CDR3 protein: CAISESGVTYYGYTF
D gene: -; V gene: TRBV5-6; J gene: TRBJ2-7; clone size: many; CDR3 length: 15; CDR3 DNA: TGTGCCAGCAGCTTTGGAGGGAGGCCTATCTACGAGCAGTACTTC; CDR3 protein: CASSFGGRPIYEQYF
D gene: TRBD1; V gene: TRBV3-1; J gene: TRBJ2-3; clone size: many; CDR3 length: 15; CDR3 DNA: TGTGCCAGCAGCCAAGTCGGCAGGGGGACAGATACGCAGTATTTT; CDR3 protein: CASSQVGRGTDTQYF
D gene: -; V gene: TRBV6-5; J gene: TRBJ2-5; clone size: many; CDR3 length: 18; CDR3 DNA: TGTGCCAGCAGTTATGCAGGGCTCCCAATTACATATGGAGAGACCCAGTACTTC; CDR3 protein: CASSYAGLPITYGETQYF
D gene: -; V gene: TRBV10-1; J gene: TRBJ2-7; clone size: -; CDR3 length: 14; CDR3 DNA: TGCGCCAGCAGTGAGTCCTCCCTAGGCTACGAGCAGTACTTC; CDR3 protein: CASSESSLGYEQYF
D gene: -; V gene: TRBV25-1; J gene: TRBJ2-7; clone size: -; CDR3 length: 16; CDR3 DNA: TGTGCCAGCAGTGGAGAGACGGGGGCAGCCGACTACGAGCAGTACTTC; CDR3 protein: CASSGETGAADYEQYF
D gene: TRBD2; V gene: TRBV7-2; J gene: TRBJ2-5; clone size: many; CDR3 length: 14; CDR3 DNA: TGTGCCAGCAGCCTAGCGGGGGCGGGGGAGACCCAGTACTTC; CDR3 protein: CASSLAGAGETQYF
D gene: TRBD2; V gene: TRBV18; J gene: TRBJ2-7; clone size: many; CDR3 length: 12; CDR3 DNA: TGTGCCAGCTCACCATTAGGCGGGGGGCAGTACTTC; CDR3 protein: CASSPLGGGQYF
D gene: -; V gene: TRBV12-3/TRBV12-4; J gene: TRBJ1-2; clone size: -; CDR3 length: 15; CDR3 DNA: TGTGCCAGCAGTCCCACGCGCAGCAAATTCTATGGCTACACCTTC; CDR3 protein: CASSPTRSKFYGYTF
D gene: TRBD1; V gene: TRBV10-3; J gene: TRBJ1-2; clone size: -; CDR3 length: 13; CDR3 DNA: TGTGCCATCAGCGGGGACAGGGAAGGTGGCTACACCTTC; CDR3 protein: CAISGDREGGYTF
D gene: -; V gene: TRBV15; J gene: TRBJ2-1; clone size: medium-sized; CDR3 length: 11; CDR3 DNA: TGTGCCACCAGCGGTTACAATGAGCAGTTCTTC; CDR3 protein: CATSGYNEQFF
D gene: -; V gene: TRBV2; J gene: TRBJ1-2; clone size: once; CDR3 length: 14; CDR3 DNA: TGTGCCAGCAGGTGGAACGAGCAGGTCTATGGCTACACCTTC; CDR3 protein: CASRWNEQVYGYTF
D gene: TRBD2; V gene: TRBV20-1; J gene: TRBJ2-5; clone size: -; CDR3 length: 11; CDR3 DNA: TGCGGATCTAGCGGGGGAGAGACCCAGTACTTC; CDR3 protein: CGSSGGETQYF